This T cell receptor (beta chain) is drawn from a study of cytomegalovirus exposure and HLA in healthy donors. The study, taken as a whole, reports: Researchers had no immune exposure information except CMV serostatus available. HLA-A and HLA-B allele assignments for most subjects were reportedly predicted accurately using TCR beta sequences. Reported performance of the classifier showed diagnosis of cytomegalovirus status with high specificity and sensitivity.

Concerning this clone: The antigen is unknown.

V gave up 6 bases and J gave up 7 bases, with 12 bases separating them. Germline V gene sequence: CDR1 MNHNS, CDR2 SASEGT. This CDR3 contains 12 residues. Primers included in the PCR were 60 Vbeta and 13 Jbeta primers. The protocol was immunoSEQ multiplex PCR, while the TCRdb copy is restricted to in-frame clones and leaves out a portion. The profile shows roughly 290,000 clones, 80% to 90% of them singletons. There were likely unrecorded immune exposures, though donors were nominally healthy when sampled. The V and J genes are TRBV6-1 and TRBJ1-2; no clear D gene. Sequencing used PBMCs. The sequence was collected from a woman younger than 30 in good health and CMV-seronegative. Here the CDR3 DNA reads TGTGCCAGCAGCTATTGGGGAGGTGGCTACACCTTC. Its protein product is CASSYWGGGYTF.